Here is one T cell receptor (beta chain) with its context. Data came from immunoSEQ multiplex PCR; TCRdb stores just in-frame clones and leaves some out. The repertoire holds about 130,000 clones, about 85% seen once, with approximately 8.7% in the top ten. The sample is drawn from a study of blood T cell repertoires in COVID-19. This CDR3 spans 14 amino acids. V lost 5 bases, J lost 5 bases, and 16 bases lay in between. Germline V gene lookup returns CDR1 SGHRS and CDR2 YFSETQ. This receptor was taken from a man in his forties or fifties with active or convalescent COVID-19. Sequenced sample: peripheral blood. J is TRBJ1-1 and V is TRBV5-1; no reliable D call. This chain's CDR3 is CASRETPDETEAFF. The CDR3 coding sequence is TGCGCCAGCAGAGAGACTCCCGACGAGACTGAAGCTTTCTTT.